These 7 T cell receptor beta chains were sequenced from one sample in a study of blood T cell repertoires in COVID-19. This table comes from immunoSEQ multiplex PCR, and its TCRdb copy is limited to in-frame clones, with some not included. The sample comprises under 250,000 clones, about 80% of which are singletons, and approximately 1.3% rests with the top ten. Sequencing was done on a sample of PBMCs or T cells enriched from blood (not recorded which). Source of these receptors: a woman aged 40 to 55 with acute COVID-19.

The V call is TRBV28, the J call TRBJ2-7; 10 nucleotides match TRBD1. The CDR3 length is 14 residues. CDR1 is MDHEN, CDR2 SYDVKM, per germline. J lost 5 bases, V lost 10 bases, and 11 bases had no gene match. The CDR3 spells CATVSGTGVHEQYF. Here the CDR3 DNA reads TGTGCCACCGTGTCCGGGACAGGGGTGCACGAGCAGTACTTC. The complete variable domain, with remaining parts taken from reference TRBV28 and TRBJ2-7, reads DVKVTQSSRYLVKRTGEKVFLECVQDMDHENMFWYRQDPGLGLRLIYFSYDVKMKEKGDIPEGYSVSREKKERFSLILESASTNQTSMYLCATVSGTGVHEQYFGPGTRLTVT.

The J gene is TRBJ2-3, the V gene TRBV7-2, with D perhaps matching TRBD2 (6 bases). This CDR3 spans 16 amino acids. Trimming pared 2 bases from V and 4 bases from J, leaving 16 bases between. CDR1 SGHTA and CDR2 FQGNSA come from the germline V gene. CDR3 in amino acids: CASSLSRLVSPDTQYF. CDR3 nucleotides: TGTGCCAGCAGCTTAAGTCGACTAGTGAGCCCAGATACGCAGTATTTT. Supplemented by reference TRBV7-2 and TRBJ2-3, the full variable domain reads GAGVSQSPSNKVTEKGKDVELRCDPISGHTALYWYRQSLGQGLEFLIYFQGNSAPDKSGLPSDRFSAERTGGSVSTLTIQRTQQEDSAVYLCASSLSRLVSPDTQYFGPGTRLTVL.

This clone was recorded only once. A read error may account for a junction end that differs from germline. CDR3 region: CASSLLSGTSYHVEF. Written as DNA, the CDR3 is TGTGCCAGCAGTTTATTGAGCGGGACATCATACCATGTTGAGTTC. The chain links TRBV28 to TRBJ1-2; possibly TRBD1 for D (6 bases). The CDR3 is made up of 15 amino acids. Germline CDR1 and CDR2: MDHEN and SYDVKM.

This rearrangement joins TRBV9 to TRBJ2-1; weak D call: TRBD2 (6 bases). The CDR3 is made up of 12 amino acids. Germline values: CDR1 SGDLS, CDR2 YYNGEE. The V end was cut by 7 bases, the J end by 2 bases, with 7 bases between. CDR3 nucleotide sequence: TGTGCCAGCGCGGGGACCTACAATGAGCAGTTCTTC. Translating it yields CASAGTYNEQFF.

This clone was seen only a few times. CDR3 amino acids: CASAGTRQPTDTQYF. The DNA of the CDR3 is TGTGCCAGCGCCGGGACTAGACAACCCACAGATACGCAGTATTTT. The chain joins TRBV2 to TRBJ2-3, with 8 bases identical to TRBD2. The CDR3 spans 15 residues. Looked up from germline, CDR1 is SNHLY and CDR2 is FYNNEI. V lost 8 bases to trimming and J lost 2 bases; unmatched junction nucleotides: 9.

J is TRBJ2-1 and V is TRBV10-3; D is uncertain. V was shortened by 6 bases and J by 3 bases, with 9 bases between the two germline ends. This CDR3 has 13 residues. CDR1 and CDR2 from the germline V gene are ENHRY and SYGVKD. CDR3 region: CAISGVVYNEQFF. The CDR3 DNA follows: TGTGCCATCAGCGGAGTGGTCTACAATGAGCAGTTCTTC.

This sequence joins TRBV30 and TRBJ1-5; maybe TRBD1 (6 bases). This CDR3 comprises 12 residues. Trimming pared 7 bases from V and 6 bases from J, leaving 13 bases between. Per the germline V gene, CDR1 is GTSNPN and CDR2 is SVGIG (reference sequence). The CDR3 spells CALQTGSQPQHF. CDR3 DNA: TGTGCCTTACAAACAGGGAGTCAGCCCCAGCATTTT.